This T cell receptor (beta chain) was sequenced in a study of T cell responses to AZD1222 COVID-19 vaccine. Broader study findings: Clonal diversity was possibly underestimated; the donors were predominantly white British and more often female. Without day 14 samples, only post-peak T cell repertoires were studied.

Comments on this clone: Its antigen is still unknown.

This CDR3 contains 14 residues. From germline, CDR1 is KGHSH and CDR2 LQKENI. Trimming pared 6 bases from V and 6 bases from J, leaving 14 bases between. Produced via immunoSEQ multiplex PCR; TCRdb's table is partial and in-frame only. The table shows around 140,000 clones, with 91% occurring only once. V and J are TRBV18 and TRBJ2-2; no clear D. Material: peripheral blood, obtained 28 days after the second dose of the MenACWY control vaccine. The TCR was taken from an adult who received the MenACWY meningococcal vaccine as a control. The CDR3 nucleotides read TGTGCCAGCTCGAGTAGTCGTATGGCCGGGGAGCTGTTTTTT. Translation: CASSSSRMAGELFF.